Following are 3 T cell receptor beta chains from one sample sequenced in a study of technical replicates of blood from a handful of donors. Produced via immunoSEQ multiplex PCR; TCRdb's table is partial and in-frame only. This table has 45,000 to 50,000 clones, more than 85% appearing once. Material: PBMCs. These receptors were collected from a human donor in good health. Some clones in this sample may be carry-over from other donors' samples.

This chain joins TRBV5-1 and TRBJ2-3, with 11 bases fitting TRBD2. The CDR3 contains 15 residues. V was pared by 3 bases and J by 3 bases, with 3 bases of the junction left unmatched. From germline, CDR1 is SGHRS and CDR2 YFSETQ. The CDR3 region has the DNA TGCGCCAGCAGCTCTAGCGGGAGGTTTACAGATACGCAGTATTTT. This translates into CASSSSGRFTDTQYF.

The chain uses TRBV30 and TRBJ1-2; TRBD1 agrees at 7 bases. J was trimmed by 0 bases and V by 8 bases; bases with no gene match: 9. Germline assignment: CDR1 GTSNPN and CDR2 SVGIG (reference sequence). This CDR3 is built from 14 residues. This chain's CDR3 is CAQPPGGSNYGYTF. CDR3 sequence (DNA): TGTGCCCAACCCCCAGGGGGATCTAACTATGGCTACACCTTC.

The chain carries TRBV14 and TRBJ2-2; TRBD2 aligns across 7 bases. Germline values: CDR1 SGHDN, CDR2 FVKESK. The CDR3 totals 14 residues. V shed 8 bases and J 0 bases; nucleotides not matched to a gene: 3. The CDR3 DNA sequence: TGTGCCAGCGCGACTAGCCCGAACACCGGGGAGCTGTTTTTT. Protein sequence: CASATSPNTGELFF.